Presented here are 28 T cell receptor beta chains from one specimen sequenced in a study of cytomegalovirus exposure and HLA in healthy donors. 60 Vbeta and 13 Jbeta primers were used in PCR. Some clones are missing from TCRdb's copy, which holds only in-frame ones; the method was immunoSEQ multiplex PCR. The top ten clones hold approximately 8.5% of a sample with over 100,000 clones, 50% to 80% of them seen once. Source material: PBMCs. The receptor set was obtained from a woman in her thirties or forties in good health and CMV-seropositive.

The table lists this clone with a few counts. For the CDR3, the DNA is TGTGCCAGCAGCAACGACAGATACTTGGGGAATGAGCAGTTCTTC. This sequence encodes CASSNDRYLGNEQFF. The chain links TRBV6-5 to TRBJ2-1, with a tentative D call TRBD1 (5 bases). Germline V gene lookup returns CDR1 MNHEY and CDR2 SVGAGI. CDR3 length: 15 residues. Trimming stripped 6 bases from V and 7 bases from J, with 19 bases between.

The rearrangement uses TRBV9 and TRBJ2-3, with D unclear. This CDR3 comprises 13 residues. The V and J ends lost 4 bases and 2 bases respectively, with 8 bases between them. The germline V gene has CDR1 SGDLS and CDR2 YYNGEE. The DNA for the CDR3 is TGTGCCAGCAGCCCCGCGGACACAGATACGCAGTATTTT. As protein: CASSPADTDTQYF.

The chain employs TRBV19 and TRBJ1-1; 7 nucleotides align to TRBD1. This CDR3 contains 14 residues. Trimming cost V 5 bases and J 0 bases; bases outside gene matches: 3. Germline CDR1 is LNHDA and CDR2 is SQIVND (reference sequence). The CDR3 DNA sequence: TGTGCCAGTAGTGCGACAGGGCTGAACACTGAAGCTTTCTTT. This gives the protein CASSATGLNTEAFF.

CDR3: CSVEPGQGYTEAFF. DNA for the CDR3: TGCAGCGTTGAGCCGGGACAGGGCTACACTGAAGCTTTCTTT. J is TRBJ1-1 and V is TRBV29-1; TRBD1 aligns across 9 bases. V dropped 3 bases and J dropped 3; count of bases not matched to a gene: 5. The CDR3 length is 14 residues. Looked up from germline, CDR1 is SQVTM and CDR2 is ANQGSEA.

This clone has just a few counts. This chain joins TRBV18 and TRBJ1-5; TRBD1 matches at 9 bases. The CDR3 covers 15 residues. Germline CDR1 KGHSH, CDR2 LQKENI. V lost 5 bases and J lost 6; bases outside the gene matches: 8. CDR3 nucleotide sequence: TGTGCCAGCTCATTACCCACAGGGGGCCCTCAGCCCCAGCATTTT. Its translation is CASSLPTGGPQPQHF.

This clone was recorded at least ten times. This chain joins TRBV19 and TRBJ2-2, with 7 positions matching TRBD2. V trimming: 3 bases; J trimming: 6 bases; junction bases outside the gene matches: 7. The CDR3 is made up of 15 amino acids. Germline V CDR1 and CDR2: LNHDA, SQIVND (reference sequence). For the CDR3, the DNA is TGTGCCAGTAGTATGGGGGGAGGGTACTCCGGGGAGCTGTTTTTT. Translated: CASSMGGGYSGELFF. Full variable domain (missing parts from reference TRBV19 and TRBJ2-2): DGGITQSPKYLFRKEGQNVTLSCEQNLNHDAMYWYRQDPGQGLRLIYYSQIVNDFQKGDIAEGYSVSREKKESFPLTVTSAQKNPTAFYLCASSMGGGYSGELFFGEGSRLTVL.

Turning to this clone: In the same sample, other DNA sequences code for this CDR3. The chain recombines TRBV5-6 with TRBJ2-5, with D perhaps TRBD1 (6 bases). TRBJ2-7 matches the DNA end more closely, so the J call is doubtful. The CDR3 has 14 residues. CDR1 SGHDT and CDR2 YYEEEE come from the germline V gene. Here the CDR3 DNA reads TGTGCCAGCAGCTTAGGGCAGGGGTCCTACGAGCAGTACTTC. Residues: CASSLGQGSYEQYF.

In this sample, this clone turned up a few times. V gene TRBV19 combines with J gene TRBJ1-5, with D perhaps matching TRBD1 (6 bases). Trimming shortened V by 6 bases and J by 6 bases, and 15 bases separated the two germline ends. The germline CDR1 and CDR2 sequences are LNHDA and SQIVND (reference sequence). The CDR3 sequence is 14 residues long. The CDR3 region has the DNA TGTGCCAGTAGCCGGACAGTGGTTGTTCAGCCCCAGCATTTT. Its protein product is CASSRTVVVQPQHF.

The rearrangement joins TRBV18 to TRBJ1-3; 7 bases align to TRBD1. From germline, CDR1 is KGHSH and CDR2 LQKENI. The CDR3 is made up of 13 amino acids. Trimming removed 5 bases from V and 8 bases from J; junction bases left unmatched: 6. The DNA for the CDR3 is TGTGCCAGCTCAGCCGGACAGGAGGACACCATATATTTT. This codes for CASSAGQEDTIYF.

V gene TRBV19 combines with J gene TRBJ2-7; weak D call: TRBD2 (6 bases). CDR1 is LNHDA and CDR2 is SQIVND in the germline V gene (reference sequence). V lost 6 bases to trimming and J lost 2 bases, with 14 bases between them. The CDR3 runs 14 residues. Here the CDR3 reads CASSDWDSPYEQYF. DNA for the CDR3: TGTGCCAGTAGCGATTGGGACTCGCCCTACGAGCAGTACTTC.

The chain carries TRBV7-9 and TRBJ2-7, with D perhaps matching TRBD2 (6 bases). Trimming stripped 0 bases from V and 1 base from J, with 10 bases between. Germline assignment: CDR1 SEHNR and CDR2 FQNEAQ (reference sequence). There are 15 residues in the CDR3. This CDR3 reads CASSLARGSSYEQYF. For the CDR3, the DNA is TGTGCCAGCAGCTTAGCCCGGGGGAGTTCCTACGAGCAGTACTTC.

The chain carries TRBV19 and TRBJ2-5, with D unclear. V lost 5 bases and J 4 bases, leaving 20 bases between the germline ends. Looked up from germline, CDR1 is LNHDA and CDR2 is SQIVND (reference sequence). The CDR3 loop spans 16 amino acids. CDR3 nucleotide sequence: TGTGCCAGTAGTCCGCCCAATCCCCCACATCGAGAGACCCAGTACTTC. Encoded protein: CASSPPNPPHRETQYF.

CDR3 residues: CASSPGQGFPLGYTF. CDR3 in DNA: TGTGCCAGCAGCCCGGGACAGGGATTTCCCCTTGGCTACACCTTC. This rearrangement joins TRBV5-8 to TRBJ1-2, with 9 bases fitting TRBD1. The CDR3 consists of 15 residues. The V gene's germline CDR1 is SGHTS and CDR2 YDEGEE. V dropped 4 bases and J dropped 7; count of bases not matched to a gene: 11.

This clone was detected a few times. The chain uses TRBV20-1 and TRBJ2-1; no firm D call. Germline V lookup: CDR1 DFQATT, CDR2 SNEGSKA (reference sequence). Trimming removed 3 bases from V and 6 bases from J, with 3 bases in between. This CDR3 contains 10 residues. The CDR3 DNA follows: TGCAGTGCTAGGGCCAATGAGCAGTTCTTC. Residues: CSARANEQFF.

This chain joins TRBV6-1 and TRBJ2-7; TRBD1 matches 7 bases. V trimming: 4 bases; J trimming: 2 bases; junction bases outside the gene matches: 8. The CDR3 totals 15 residues. CDR1 is MNHNS and CDR2 is SASEGT in the germline V gene. CDR3 DNA: TGTGCCAGCAGTGGGGGGACAGATGGCACCTACGAGCAGTACTTC. Protein product: CASSGGTDGTYEQYF.

The chain recombines TRBV7-2 with TRBJ1-5; 9 nucleotides agree with TRBD1. Germline loops: CDR1 SGHTA, CDR2 FQGNSA. V shed 4 bases and J 7 bases; nucleotides not matched to a gene: 5. CDR3 length: 14 amino acids. This chain's CDR3 is CASSSGTGHQPQHF. The CDR3 DNA is TGTGCCAGCAGCTCCGGGACAGGGCACCAGCCCCAGCATTTT.

This clone has only a few counts. The J gene is TRBJ2-1, the V gene TRBV27; weak D call: TRBD2 (6 bases). CDR1 and CDR2 (germline): MNHEY, SMNVEV (reference sequence). Trimming took 6 bases from V and 7 from J, leaving 22 bases between them. The CDR3 sequence is 16 residues long. The CDR3 reads CASSTTGGAVLNEQFF. DNA for the CDR3: TGTGCCAGCAGCACAACCGGCGGGGCAGTTCTTAATGAGCAGTTCTTC.

This clone has more than one count but fewer than ten. The rearrangement uses TRBV4-1 and TRBJ1-2; perhaps TRBD1 as D (6 bases). CDR1 and CDR2 from the germline V gene are MGHRA and YSYEKL. The ends were cut back, 0 bases at V and 8 bases at J, with 16 bases in the middle. This CDR3 region has 15 residues. The CDR3 region is CASSQDGTQGNGYTF. For the CDR3, the DNA is TGCGCCAGCAGCCAAGATGGGACGCAGGGGAACGGCTACACCTTC.

The V gene is TRBV2, the J gene TRBJ2-7; no reliable D call. From germline, CDR1 is SNHLY and CDR2 FYNNEI. There are 13 residues in the CDR3. Between the trimmed V and J ends, which lost 5 bases and 0 bases, there was a span of 8 bases. CDR3 region: CASSRYSSYEQYF. CDR3 coding DNA: TGTGCCAGCAGTCGGTACAGCTCCTACGAGCAGTACTTC.

The V and J genes are TRBV10-3 and TRBJ2-3, with 7 nucleotides matching TRBD2. V gave up 11 bases and J gave up 2 bases; unmatched junction bases: 4. This CDR3 comprises 12 residues. CDR1 and CDR2 (germline): ENHRY, SYGVKD. This chain's CDR3 is CAVKRDTDTQYF. The CDR3 DNA reads as TGTGCCGTCAAGCGGGACACAGATACGCAGTATTTT.

The chain uses TRBV10-2 and TRBJ2-7, with 10 positions matching TRBD2. This CDR3 region has 17 residues. Trimming at V came to 2 bases and at J to 3 bases, leaving 10 bases not matched to a gene. Germline CDR1 reads WSHSY; CDR2 reads SAAADI. CDR3 sequence (DNA): TGCGCCAGCAGTGAGCGAGATAGCGGGAGGTCCCTCTACGAGCAGTACTTC. Amino acids: CASSERDSGRSLYEQYF.

This clone appeared a few times. V is TRBV27 and J is TRBJ2-7, with 14 bases that match TRBD2. The CDR3 totals 16 residues. Germline CDR1 MNHEY, CDR2 SMNVEV (reference sequence). Trimming removed 4 bases from V and 4 bases from J; junction bases left unmatched: 6. The CDR3 here is CASSSGTSGSLYEQYF. DNA for the CDR3: TGTGCCAGCAGTTCCGGGACTAGCGGGAGTTTATACGAGCAGTACTTC.

V and J are TRBV5-1 and TRBJ1-2; TRBD1 aligns across 9 bases. The CDR3 is made up of 14 amino acids. Germline values: CDR1 SGHRS, CDR2 YFSETQ. With 2 bases clipped from V and 8 bases from J, the junction kept 7 bases outside the gene matches. DNA for the CDR3: TGCGCCAGCAGCTTTTTACAGGGGGCGCGGGGCTACACCTTC. Translated: CASSFLQGARGYTF.

The chain is built from TRBV5-6 and TRBJ2-7; 10 positions agree with TRBD1. Trimming took 3 bases from V and 4 from J; bases not matched to a gene: 7. The CDR3 spans 15 residues. Germline V gives CDR1 SGHDT, CDR2 YYEEEE. CDR3 sequence: CASSSRQGAGYEQYF. Written as DNA, the CDR3 is TGTGCCAGCAGCTCCCGACAGGGGGCGGGGTACGAGCAGTACTTC. Full variable domain (rest looked up from reference TRBV5-6 and TRBJ2-7): DAGVTQSPTHLIKTRGQQVTLRCSPKSGHDTVSWYQQALGQGPQFIFQYYEEEERQRGNFPDRFSGHQFPNYSSELNVNALLLGDSALYLCASSSRQGAGYEQYFGPGTRLTVT.

The chain employs TRBV2 and TRBJ2-2; 7 bases match TRBD2. V dropped 3 bases and J dropped 2; count of bases not matched to a gene: 6. The CDR3 sequence is 16 residues long. Germline CDR1 and CDR2: SNHLY and FYNNEI. CDR3 region: CASSELGLFNTGELFF. The CDR3 region has the DNA TGTGCCAGCAGTGAGTTGGGACTATTTAACACCGGGGAGCTGTTTTTT.

In DNA, the CDR3 is TGTGCCAGCAGTTACTATTTCGCAGATACGCAGTATTTT. Translated, it gives CASSYYFADTQYF. V is TRBV6-5 and J is TRBJ2-3; D is ambiguous. In germline, CDR1 is MNHEY, CDR2 SVGAGI. Trimming shortened V by 1 base and J by 4 bases, and 6 bases separated the two germline ends. The CDR3 covers 13 residues.

This clone was recorded once. The gene calls are TRBV7-9 and TRBJ1-1; no reliable D call. The CDR3 totals 14 residues. V lost 1 base and J 4 bases, leaving 10 bases between the germline ends. Looked up from germline, CDR1 is SEHNR and CDR2 is FQNEAQ (reference sequence). The CDR3 sequence: CASSLDSLSTEAFF. The CDR3 nucleotides read TGTGCCAGCAGCTTAGACTCGTTGTCCACTGAAGCTTTCTTT.

This clone was seen a single time. The chain recombines TRBV18 with TRBJ2-1, with TRBD1 matching 9 bases. The ends lost 4 bases at V and 6 bases at J; junction bases unmatched: 10. The germline V gene has CDR1 KGHSH and CDR2 LQKENI. The CDR3 loop spans 16 amino acids. The CDR3 spells CASSREDRGNSNEQFF. CDR3 DNA: TGTGCCAGCTCACGAGAAGACAGGGGGAACTCCAATGAGCAGTTCTTC. The whole variable domain, remainder taken from reference TRBV18 and TRBJ2-1, is NAGVMQNPRHLVRRRGQEARLRCSPMKGHSHVYWYRQLPEEGLKFMVYLQKENIIDESGMPKERFSAEFPKEGPSILRIQQVVRGDSAAYFCASSREDRGNSNEQFFGPGTRLTVL.